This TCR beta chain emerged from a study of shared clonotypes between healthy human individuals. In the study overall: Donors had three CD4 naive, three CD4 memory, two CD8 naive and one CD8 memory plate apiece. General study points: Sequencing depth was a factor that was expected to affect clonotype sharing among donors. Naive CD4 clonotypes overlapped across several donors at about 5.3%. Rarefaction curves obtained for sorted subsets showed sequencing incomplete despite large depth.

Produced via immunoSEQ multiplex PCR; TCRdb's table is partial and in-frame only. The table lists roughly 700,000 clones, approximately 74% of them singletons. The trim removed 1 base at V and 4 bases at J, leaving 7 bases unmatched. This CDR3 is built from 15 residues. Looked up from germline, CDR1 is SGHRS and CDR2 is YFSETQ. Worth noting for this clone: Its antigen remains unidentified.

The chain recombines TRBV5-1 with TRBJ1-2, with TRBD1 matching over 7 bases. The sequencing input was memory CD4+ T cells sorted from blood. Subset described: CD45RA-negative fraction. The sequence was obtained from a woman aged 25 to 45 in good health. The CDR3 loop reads CASSLTPTGAYGYTF. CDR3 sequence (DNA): TGCGCCAGCAGCTTGACCCCCACAGGGGCCTATGGCTACACCTTC.